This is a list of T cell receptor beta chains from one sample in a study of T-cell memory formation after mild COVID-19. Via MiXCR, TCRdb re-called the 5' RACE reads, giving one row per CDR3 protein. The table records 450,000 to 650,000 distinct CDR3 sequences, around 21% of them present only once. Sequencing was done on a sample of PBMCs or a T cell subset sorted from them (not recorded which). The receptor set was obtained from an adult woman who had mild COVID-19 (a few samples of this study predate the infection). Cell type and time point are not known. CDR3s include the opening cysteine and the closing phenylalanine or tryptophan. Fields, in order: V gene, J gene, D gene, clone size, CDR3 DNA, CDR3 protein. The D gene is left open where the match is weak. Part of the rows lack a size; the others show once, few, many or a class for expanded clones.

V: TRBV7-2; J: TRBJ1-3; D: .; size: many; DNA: TGTGCCAGCAGCTTAAGGGCCTCTGGAAACACCATATATTTT; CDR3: CASSLRASGNTIYF
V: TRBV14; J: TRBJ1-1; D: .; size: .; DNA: TGTGCCAGCAGCCAAGATGCAGGGAGCCTTAACACTGAAGCTTTCTTT; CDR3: CASSQDAGSLNTEAFF
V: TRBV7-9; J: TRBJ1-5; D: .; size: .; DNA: TGTGCCAGCAGCTTGCCCGATCAGCCCCAGCATTTT; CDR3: CASSLPDQPQHF
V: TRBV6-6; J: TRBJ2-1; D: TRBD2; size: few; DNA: TGTGCCAGCAGTGCCTGGGCTAGCGGGAATGAGCAGTTCTTC; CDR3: CASSAWASGNEQFF
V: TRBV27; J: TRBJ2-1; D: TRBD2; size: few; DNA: TGTGCCAGCAGCCGACAGGGACTAGCGGGAAGGCACAATGAGCAGTTCTTC; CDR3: CASSRQGLAGRHNEQFF
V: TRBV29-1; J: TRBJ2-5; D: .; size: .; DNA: TGCAGCGGGACTTACAGGGGAGGAGAGACCCAGTACTTC; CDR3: CSGTYRGGETQYF
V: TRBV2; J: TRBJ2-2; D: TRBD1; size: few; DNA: TGTGCCAGCAGTGAATGGGACAGGGGGAGTAGGAACACCGGGGAGCTGTTTTTT; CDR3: CASSEWDRGSRNTGELFF
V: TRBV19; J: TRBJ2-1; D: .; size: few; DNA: TGTGCCAGTAGTGAGAGGCATGAGCAGTTCTTC; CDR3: CASSERHEQFF
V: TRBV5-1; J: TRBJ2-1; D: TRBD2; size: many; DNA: TGCGCCAGTCTACCGGGACTAGCGGGGAACAATGAGCAGTTCTTC; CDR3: CASLPGLAGNNEQFF
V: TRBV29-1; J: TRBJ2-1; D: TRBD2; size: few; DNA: TGCAGCGTTGGATCTAGCGGGACTACCAATGAGCAGTTCTTC; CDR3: CSVGSSGTTNEQFF
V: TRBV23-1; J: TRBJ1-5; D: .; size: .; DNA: TGCGCCAGCAGTCAACACAGGAAAGTTTCGACGAATCAGCCCCAGCATTTT; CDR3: CASSQHRKVSTNQPQHF
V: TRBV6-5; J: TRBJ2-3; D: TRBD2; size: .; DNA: TGTGCCAGCAGTTACTCGCTAGCGGGAGGGGTCTATACGCAGTATTTT; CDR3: CASSYSLAGGVYTQYF
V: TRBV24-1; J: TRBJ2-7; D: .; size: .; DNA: TGTGCCACCAGTGATTCCTCGACAGGACTCTACGAGCAGTACTTC; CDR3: CATSDSSTGLYEQYF
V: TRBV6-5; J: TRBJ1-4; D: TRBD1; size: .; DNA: TGTGCCAGCAGCCAATCACAGGGGTATGAAAAACTGTTTTTT; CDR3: CASSQSQGYEKLFF
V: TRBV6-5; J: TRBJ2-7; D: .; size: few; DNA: TGTGCCAGCAGTTACAGGGCGGACTCCTACGAGCAGTACTTC; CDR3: CASSYRADSYEQYF
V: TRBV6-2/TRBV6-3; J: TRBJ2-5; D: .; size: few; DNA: TGTGCCAGCCTTGGACGACAGTTCCAAGAGACCCAGTACTTC; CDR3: CASLGRQFQETQYF
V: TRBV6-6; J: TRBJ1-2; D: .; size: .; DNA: TGTGCCAGCAGTTCCGACGGAGCCTCCAGCCGCTCCTTC; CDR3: CASSSDGASSRSF
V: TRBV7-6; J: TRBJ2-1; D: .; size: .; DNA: TGTGCCAGCAGCTTAGCGGGGTTGGTTGAGCAGTTCTTC; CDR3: CASSLAGLVEQFF
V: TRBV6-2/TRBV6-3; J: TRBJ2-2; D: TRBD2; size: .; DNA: TGTGCCAGCAGTTCGACCACGGGACTAGCGGGAAACACCGGGGAGCTGTTTTTT; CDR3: CASSSTTGLAGNTGELFF
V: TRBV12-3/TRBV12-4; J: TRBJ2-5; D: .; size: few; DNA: TGTGCCAGCAGTTTGATGGCTCTTCAAGAGACCCAGTACTTC; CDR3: CASSLMALQETQYF
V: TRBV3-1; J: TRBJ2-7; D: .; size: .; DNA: TGTGCCAGCAGCCAAGTACGGGGGACCTACGAGCAGTACTTC; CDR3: CASSQVRGTYEQYF
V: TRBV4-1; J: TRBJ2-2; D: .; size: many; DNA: TGCGCCAGCAGCCAAGATCCTGGGGGGTCCGGGGAGCTGTTTTTT; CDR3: CASSQDPGGSGELFF
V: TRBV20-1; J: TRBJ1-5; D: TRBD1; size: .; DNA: TGCAGTGCTCACAGGGGGAAGGGCAATCAGCCCCAGCATTTT; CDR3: CSAHRGKGNQPQHF
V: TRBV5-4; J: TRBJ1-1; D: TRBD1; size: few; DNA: TGTGCCAGCACCCTGAATGGCAGGGGGCTCACTGAAGCTTTCTTT; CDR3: CASTLNGRGLTEAFF
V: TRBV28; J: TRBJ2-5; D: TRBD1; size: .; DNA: TGTGCCAGCAGTTTGGCCGGGACAGCCCAAGAGACCCAGTACTTC; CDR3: CASSLAGTAQETQYF
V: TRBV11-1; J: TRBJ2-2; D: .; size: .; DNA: TGTGCCAGCAGCCCCATGGGGCGGGACGGGGAGCTGTTTTTT; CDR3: CASSPMGRDGELFF
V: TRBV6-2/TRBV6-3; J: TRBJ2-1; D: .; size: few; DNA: TGTGCCAGCAGTTACTCATCAGGGTATGAGCAGTTCTTC; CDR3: CASSYSSGYEQFF
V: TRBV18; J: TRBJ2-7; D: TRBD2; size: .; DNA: TGTGCCAGCTCACCAAACCAGCGGGGGGGCCTGGGCGAGCAGTACTTC; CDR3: CASSPNQRGGLGEQYF
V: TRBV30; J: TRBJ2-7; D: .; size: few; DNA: TGTGCCTGGAGTGTACAACTAGAATACGAGCAGTACTTC; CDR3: CAWSVQLEYEQYF
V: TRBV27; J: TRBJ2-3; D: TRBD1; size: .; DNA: TGTGCCAGCAGTCTATTCGGACAGGGGGTAGATACGCAGTATTTT; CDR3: CASSLFGQGVDTQYF
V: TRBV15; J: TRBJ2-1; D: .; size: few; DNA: TGTGCCACCAGCAGGGGCCGGGCGGGACGCTACAATGAGCAGTTCTTC; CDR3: CATSRGRAGRYNEQFF
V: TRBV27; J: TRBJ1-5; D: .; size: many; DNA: TGTGCCAGCAGTTTATACCGGGGGGATCAGCCCCAGCATTTT; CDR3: CASSLYRGDQPQHF
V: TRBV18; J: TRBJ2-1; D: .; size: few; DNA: TGTGCCAGCTCACCATCCCGGCCTGGGCAGTTCTTC; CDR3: CASSPSRPGQFF
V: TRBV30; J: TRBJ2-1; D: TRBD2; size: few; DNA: TGTGCCTGGGCGCGGGAGGGGCGCTCCTACAATGAGCAGTTCTTC; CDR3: CAWAREGRSYNEQFF
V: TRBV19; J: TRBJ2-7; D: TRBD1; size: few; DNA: TGTGCCAGTAGTATTCAGGTACAGGGACAGGGTACCCTCGAGCAGTACTTC; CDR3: CASSIQVQGQGTLEQYF
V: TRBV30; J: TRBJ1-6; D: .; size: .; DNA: TGTGCCTGGGCCGGGACAAATAATTCACCCCTCCACTTT; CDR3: CAWAGTNNSPLHF
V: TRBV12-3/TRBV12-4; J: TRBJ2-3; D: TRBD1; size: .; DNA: TGTGCCAGCAGTTTCAGGACAGGGATCGATACGCAGTATTTT; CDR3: CASSFRTGIDTQYF
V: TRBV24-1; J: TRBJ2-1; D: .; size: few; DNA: TGTGCCACCAGTGATTCCGGGACCGCTATCTACAATGAGCAGTTCTTC; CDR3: CATSDSGTAIYNEQFF
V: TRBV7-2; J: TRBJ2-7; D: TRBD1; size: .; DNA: TGTGCCAGCAGCCGGACCTCGGGACAGGGTATTTACGAGCAGTACTTC; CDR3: CASSRTSGQGIYEQYF
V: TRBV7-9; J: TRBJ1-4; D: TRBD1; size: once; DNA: TGTGCCAGCAGCTCGCGACAGGGGGAAAAACTGTTTTTT; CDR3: CASSSRQGEKLFF
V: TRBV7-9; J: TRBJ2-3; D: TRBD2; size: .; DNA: TGTGCCAGCAGCTTTTCCCTAGCGGGGGGACCAACTAGCACAGATACGCAGTATTTT; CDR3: CASSFSLAGGPTSTDTQYF
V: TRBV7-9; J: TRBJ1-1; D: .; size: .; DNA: TGTGCCAGCAGCCCAGTGGACGGGGGCAACACTGAAGCTTTCTTT; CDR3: CASSPVDGGNTEAFF
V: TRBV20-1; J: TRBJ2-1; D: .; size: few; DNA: TGCAGTGCTAAGGTATGGGAGAGCTCCTACAATGAGCAGTTCTTC; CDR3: CSAKVWESSYNEQFF
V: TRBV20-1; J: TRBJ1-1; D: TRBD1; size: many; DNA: TGCAGTGCCCGAGGGGGCGGCGGGAACACTGAAGCTTTCTTT; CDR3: CSARGGGGNTEAFF
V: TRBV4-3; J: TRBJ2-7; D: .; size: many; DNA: TGCGCCAGCAGCCAATCATCACACAAAGGTTACGAGCAGTACTTC; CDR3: CASSQSSHKGYEQYF
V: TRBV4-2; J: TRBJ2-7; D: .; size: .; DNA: TGTGCCAGCAGCCAAGATTTACGGACTTTGGGCGAGCAGTACTTC; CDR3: CASSQDLRTLGEQYF
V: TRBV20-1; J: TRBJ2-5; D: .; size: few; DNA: TGCAGTGCTCTCTTTCCTAGGGACGGGGGAGAGACCCAGTACTTC; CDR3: CSALFPRDGGETQYF
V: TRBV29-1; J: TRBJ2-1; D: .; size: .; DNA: TGCAGCGGCCATGGGGATGAGCAGTTCTTC; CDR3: CSGHGDEQFF
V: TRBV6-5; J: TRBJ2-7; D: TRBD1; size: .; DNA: TGTGCCAGCAGTTACTCGGGACAGGGTATCAACGAGCAGTACTTC; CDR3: CASSYSGQGINEQYF
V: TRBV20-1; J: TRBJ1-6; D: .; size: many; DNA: TGCAGTGCCTCGACTGGTGTTTCAAATTCACCCCTCCACTTT; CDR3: CSASTGVSNSPLHF
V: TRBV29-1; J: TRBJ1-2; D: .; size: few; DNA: TGCAGCGTTGAAGAGTCACGGGTCTATGGCTACACCTTC; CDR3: CSVEESRVYGYTF
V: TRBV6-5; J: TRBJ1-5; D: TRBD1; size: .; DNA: TGTGCCAGCAGTTATTTGACAGGGGGCCATCAGCCCCAGCATTTT; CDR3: CASSYLTGGHQPQHF
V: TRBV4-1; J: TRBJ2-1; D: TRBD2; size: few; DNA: TGCGCCAGCAGCCAAGGGGTGGCTAGCGGGGGGTCCTCCTACAATGAGCAGTTCTTC; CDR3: CASSQGVASGGSSYNEQFF
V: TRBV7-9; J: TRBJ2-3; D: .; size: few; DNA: TGTGCCAGCAGCTTCAAGGGAGCAGATACTAGCACAGATACGCAGTATTTT; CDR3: CASSFKGADTSTDTQYF